This entry concerns a single TCR beta chain. What it binds is unknown. This sample stems from a study of graft-versus-host responses after intestinal transplantation. Study-wide context: Among the recipients, transplants were multivisceral, liver-intestinal, or isolated intestinal. All recipients were given anti-thymocyte globulin induction, and tacrolimus and steroids were then administered for around three years. Overall study findings and caveats: Some patients had graft-donor T cell macrochimerism. In their allografts, the ratios of graft-versus-host to host-versus-graft T cell clones were high.

TCRdb's table, derived via immunoSEQ multiplex PCR, lists solely in-frame clones and lacks some. The sample records about 47,000 clones, 90% to 95% being singletons. The V end lost 0 bases, the J end lost 11 bases, and 19 bases lay between the germline ends. CDR1 and CDR2 from the germline V gene are MGHRA and YSYEKL. The length of the CDR3 is 15 residues. The chain employs TRBV4-1 and TRBJ2-5, with D uncertain. Sequencing used unstimulated CD8+ T cells sorted from spleen or lymph node cells, obtained before transplant. The source is a human donor who was the organ donor for an intestinal transplant. Here the CDR3 reads CASSQEGESIRRQYF. CDR3 DNA: TGCGCCAGCAGCCAAGAAGGAGAGTCTATTCGGCGGCAGTACTTC.